The present entry profiles one T cell receptor (beta chain) with its context. Antigen unknown. Combining a sample-barcoded 5' primer with a J-beta primer mix, a second PCR ran for roughly 7 to 12 cycles. TCRdb re-called the 5' RACE reads with MiXCR, one entry per CDR3 protein. This sample has around 1,000,000 distinct CDR3 sequences, with about 23% found just once. Every donor gave approximately 10 milliliters of peripheral blood. The V gene end was trimmed by 5 bases and the J gene end by 4 bases; junction bases not matched to a gene: 10. Germline values: CDR1 SEHNR, CDR2 FQNEAQ (reference sequence). The CDR3 loop spans 16 amino acids. The data originate from a study of blood T cells in healthy people across ages. Study-level findings and limits: Using unsorted PBMCs precluded a conclusive naive versus antigen-experienced comparison.

These data are also associated with another study on T cells of mothers and their children. That report notes: Donation involved a few healthy Caucasian mothers and the six children that they had. Per 15 ul, 1.5 ug of RNA was used, with all extracted RNA going into cDNA synthesis.

The clonotype comes from a girl aged 2 to 10 in good health. The rearrangement links TRBV7-9 to TRBJ2-5, with 10 positions matching TRBD2. The sequenced material came from blood. The CDR3 DNA reads as TGTGCCAGCAGCCCCCCAGAGCGGGAGGGCCCAGAGACCCAGTACTTC. Residues: CASSPPEREGPETQYF.